A single sample is the source of the 5 T cell receptor beta chains below, sequenced in a study of blood T cell repertoires in COVID-19. TCRdb's table, derived via immunoSEQ multiplex PCR, lists solely in-frame clones and lacks some. The sample lists about 270,000 clones, roughly four fifths occurring once. The sample comprised peripheral blood. The receptors come from a woman aged 45-65 years who had recovered from COVID-19.

The J gene is TRBJ1-2, the V gene TRBV12-3 or TRBV12-4; possibly TRBD1 for D (6 bases). The CDR3 consists of 13 residues. With 5 bases removed from V and 6 bases from J, the gap between germline ends came to 13 bases. The CDR3 DNA is TGTGCCAGCAGTCCCAGACAGGAAAATGGCTACACCTTC. Translating gives CASSPRQENGYTF.

V gene TRBV7-9 combines with J gene TRBJ2-7, with 7 bases identical to TRBD1. Trimming took 2 bases from V and 3 from J; bases not matched to a gene: 1. CDR3 length equals 13 residues. CDR1 is SEHNR, CDR2 FQNEAQ, per germline (reference sequence). The CDR3 DNA reads as TGTGCCAGCAGCTTACAGGGGGTCTACGAGCAGTACTTC. Its protein is CASSLQGVYEQYF.

V gene TRBV7-8 combines with J gene TRBJ2-7; the match to TRBD2 covers 7 bases. From germline, CDR1 is SGHVS and CDR2 FQNEAQ. The CDR3 loop spans 14 amino acids. V lost 3 bases to trimming and J lost 0 bases; unmatched junction nucleotides: 2. CDR3 nucleotides: TGTGCCAGCAGCTTCCGGACTAGCTCCTACGAGCAGTACTTC. It codes for CASSFRTSSYEQYF.

V is TRBV14 and J is TRBJ2-1; maybe TRBD2 (6 bases). Germline lookup yields CDR1 SGHDN and CDR2 FVKESK. There are 12 residues in the CDR3. The CDR3 DNA sequence: TGTGCGGTCGGGAGCTCCTACAATGAGCAGTTCTTC. It yields the protein CAVGSSYNEQFF.

This sequence joins TRBV6-2 or TRBV6-3 and TRBJ1-1; D is perhaps TRBD1 (6 bases). The germline V gene has CDR1 MNHEY and CDR2 SVGEGT. The germline V and J ends were trimmed by 5 bases and 2 bases, with 12 bases remaining between them. This CDR3 comprises 14 residues. CDR3 DNA sequence: TGTGCCAGCAGTACGATACAGGGAAACACTGAAGCTTTCTTT. Translated, it gives CASSTIQGNTEAFF.